The 19 T cell receptor beta chains below all came from one sample that was sequenced in a study of blood T cell repertoires in COVID-19 (dated by TCRdb to 2020 to 2022). Library preparation employed the immunoSEQ multiplex PCR assay. TCRdb obtained this table from immuneACCESS and retained in-frame rearrangements with V and J assigned. These tables miss some clones; where compared with another copy, unresolved V genes account for less than half of the shortfall, and the remainder is unexplained. Across this sample there are around 230,000 clones, with around four fifths seen only once. Jointly, the top ten make up around 26% of the sample. The sequencing sample was made of peripheral blood. Receptors were obtained from a middle-aged man with acute or convalescent COVID-19.

The rearrangement links TRBV19 to TRBJ1-2, with a tentative D call TRBD1 (5 bases). The CDR3 has 13 residues. Germline assignment: CDR1 LNHDA and CDR2 SQIVND (reference sequence). Trimming shortened V by 6 bases and J by 3 bases, and 11 bases separated the two germline ends. This chain's CDR3 is CASSFQGDYGYTF. The CDR3 DNA is TGTGCCAGTAGCTTCCAGGGTGACTATGGCTACACCTTC.

This sequence joins TRBV15 and TRBJ2-1, with 8 bases lining up with TRBD2. This CDR3 is built from 14 residues. CDR1 and CDR2 from the germline V gene are LNHNV and YYDKDF (reference sequence). Losses at the gene ends were 4 bases for V and 6 bases for J; bases not matched to a gene: 5. The CDR3 nucleotides read TGTGCCACCAGCATTGTAGCGGGATTCAATGAGCAGTTCTTC. Protein: CATSIVAGFNEQFF.

This chain uses TRBV6-1 with TRBJ2-7; the D is unclear. The germline V gene encodes CDR1 MNHNS and CDR2 SASEGT. Trimming took 0 bases from V and 4 from J, leaving 7 bases between them. The CDR3 sequence is 13 residues long. This CDR3 is CASSEANRYEQYF. CDR3 in DNA: TGTGCCAGCAGTGAAGCGAACAGATACGAGCAGTACTTC.

The CDR3 sequence: CASSFGGQGYYEQYF. The CDR3 DNA reads as TGTGCCAGCAGCTTTGGGGGACAGGGATATTACGAGCAGTACTTC. This chain joins TRBV6-1 and TRBJ2-7; 9 bases map to TRBD1. Trimming removed 6 bases from V and 4 bases from J; junction bases left unmatched: 10. Germline CDR1 reads MNHNS; CDR2 reads SASEGT. This CDR3 has 15 amino acids.

The chain links TRBV7-2 to TRBJ1-2; the match to TRBD1 covers 7 bases. Germline-derived CDR1 and CDR2 are SGHTA and FQGNSA. This CDR3 is built from 15 residues. V dropped 5 bases and J dropped 6; count of bases not matched to a gene: 12. The CDR3 DNA reads as TGTGCCAGCAGCAAAAGACAGGGCCAATGGCATGGCTACACCTTC. Protein product: CASSKRQGQWHGYTF.

The J gene is TRBJ2-3, the V gene TRBV19; D is possibly TRBD2 (6 bases). This CDR3 is 14 amino acids long. V dropped 1 base and J dropped 6 bases, with 11 bases sitting between them. The germline gives CDR1 LNHDA, CDR2 SQIVND (reference sequence). CDR3 protein: CASSIGGDADTQYF. The CDR3 region has the DNA TGTGCCAGTAGTATAGGGGGGGACGCCGATACGCAGTATTTT.

This CDR3 is CASSLSGKTNRVGYGYTF. The DNA for the CDR3 is TGTGCCAGCAGCTTATCAGGAAAAACAAACAGGGTTGGCTATGGCTACACCTTC. The chain couples TRBV7-2 to TRBJ1-2; the D gene is possibly TRBD1 (6 bases). Germline CDR1 reads SGHTA; CDR2 reads FQGNSA. Between the trimmed V and J ends, which lost 2 bases and 4 bases, there was a span of 23 bases. This CDR3 contains 18 residues.

The rearrangement joins TRBV3-1 (or the pseudogene TRBV3-2) to TRBJ1-2, with 7 bases aligning to TRBD1. The CDR3 consists of 17 residues. Trimming took 5 bases from V and 1 from J; bases not matched to a gene: 13. In germline, CDR1 is LGHDT, CDR2 YNNKEL (reference sequence). The CDR3 sequence: CASSFRDSTFRNYGYTF. The CDR3 bases are TGTGCCAGCAGCTTCCGGGACAGCACTTTTCGTAACTATGGCTACACCTTC.

A remark on this clone: Compared with germline, one end of the junction differs, possibly owing to a read error. The chain couples TRBV27 to TRBJ2-3, with a weak D call TRBD2 (6 bases). The CDR3 runs to 13 residues. CDR1 is MNHEY and CDR2 is SMNVEV in the germline V gene (reference sequence). The CDR3 DNA follows: TGTGCCAGCAGCGGACTAAGCACCGATACGCAGTATTTT. Translated: CASSGLSTDTQYF.

The rearrangement joins TRBV7-2 to TRBJ1-2; D gene ambiguous. This CDR3 is 15 amino acids long. V lost 3 bases and J 4 bases, leaving 15 bases between the germline ends. Per germline, CDR1 SGHTA and CDR2 FQGNSA. The CDR3 coding sequence is TGTGCCAGCAGCTTTATCGACACCCTGGGCTATGGCTACACCTTC. This sequence encodes CASSFIDTLGYGYTF.

The J gene is TRBJ2-2, the V gene TRBV5-1; 9 nucleotides align to TRBD1. The V and J ends lost 4 bases and 4 bases, in that order; junction bases with no gene match: 8. This CDR3 is built from 16 residues. CDR1 is SGHRS, CDR2 YFSETQ, per germline. CDR3: CASSRRTGDSTGELFF. The CDR3 DNA follows: TGCGCCAGCAGCCGGAGGACAGGGGATAGCACCGGGGAGCTGTTTTTT.

V usage is TRBV9 and J usage is TRBJ2-1; 8 positions match TRBD2. After removal of 0 bases from V and 3 bases from J, the junction contained 2 bases not matched to a gene. CDR1 SGDLS and CDR2 YYNGEE come from the germline V gene. This CDR3 spans 15 amino acids. The CDR3: CASSVGLAGYNEQFF. The CDR3 DNA follows: TGTGCCAGCAGCGTAGGGCTAGCGGGCTACAATGAGCAGTTCTTC.

The chain has TRBV15 and TRBJ2-1, with TRBD2 identical over 7 bases. Per germline, CDR1 LNHNV and CDR2 YYDKDF (reference sequence). The CDR3 contains 17 residues. Trimming took 2 bases from V and 6 from J; bases not matched to a gene: 13. The CDR3 DNA follows: TGTGCCACCAGCAGACCCTCCCGGGGAGGGGCAGCCAATGAGCAGTTCTTC. It codes for CATSRPSRGGAANEQFF.

The chain is built from TRBV7-8 and TRBJ1-2, with D unclear. The CDR3 is 13 amino acids. V lost 5 bases, J lost 8 bases, and 15 bases lay in between. Germline-derived CDR1 and CDR2 are SGHVS and FQNEAQ. In DNA, the CDR3 is TGTGCCAGCAGCCCCGGAGGAGGGTGGGGCTACACCTTC. Amino acids: CASSPGGGWGYTF.

This clone was counted at least ten times. This chain connects TRBV18 to TRBJ1-1; the D gene is possibly TRBD1 (5 bases). Germline CDR1 KGHSH, CDR2 LQKENI. Trimming took off 6 bases at V and 7 bases at J, with 21 bases between the two ends. The CDR3 totals 15 residues. CDR3 protein: CASSQYQGSDGEAFF. CDR3 DNA sequence: TGTGCCAGCTCTCAATATCAGGGAAGTGATGGTGAAGCTTTCTTT. The entire variable domain, with the rest obtained from reference TRBV18 and TRBJ1-1, is as follows: NAGVMQNPRHLVRRRGQEARLRCSPMKGHSHVYWYRQLPEEGLKFMVYLQKENIIDESGMPKERFSAEFPKEGPSILRIQQVVRGDSAAYFCASSQYQGSDGEAFFGQGTRLTVV.

The chain has TRBV5-1 and TRBJ2-5, with 7 nucleotides matching TRBD2. Per germline, CDR1 SGHRS and CDR2 YFSETQ. The CDR3 spans 15 residues. Trimming took 3 bases from V and 1 from J; bases not matched to a gene: 6. CDR3 region: CASSWTTSAQETQYF. The CDR3 DNA reads TGCGCCAGCAGCTGGACTACTAGCGCCCAAGAGACCCAGTACTTC.

The V call is TRBV2, the J call TRBJ2-7, with TRBD1 identical over 9 bases. This CDR3 spans 12 amino acids. Trimming at V came to 8 bases and at J to 3 bases, leaving 2 bases not matched to a gene. Germline V gene data show CDR1 as SNHLY and CDR2 as FYNNEI. CDR3 region: CASGQGYYEQYF. For the CDR3, the DNA is TGTGCCAGCGGACAGGGGTACTACGAGCAGTACTTC.

V gene TRBV10-2 combines with J gene TRBJ2-7; TRBD2 matches at 10 bases. The junction had 8 bases not matched to a gene; V was cut back by 7 bases and J by 2 bases. Germline V gene data show CDR1 as WSHSY and CDR2 as SAAADI. This CDR3 region has 15 residues. In DNA form, the CDR3 reads TGCGCCAGCACGGGATGGACTAGCGGAACCTACGAGCAGTACTTC. Residues: CASTGWTSGTYEQYF.

The chain combines TRBV6-6 with TRBJ1-5; D unclear. Germline-derived CDR1 and CDR2 are MNHNY and SVGAGI (reference sequence). Trimming pared 6 bases from V and 7 bases from J, leaving 13 bases between. The CDR3 has 13 amino acids. The CDR3 sequence: CASSPGGSQPQHF. DNA of the CDR3: TGTGCCAGCAGCCCCGGAGGGAGCCAGCCCCAGCATTTT.